Shown below are 5 T cell receptor beta chains from a single sample sequenced in a study of tissue T cells after allogeneic stem cell transplantation. The assay was immunoSEQ multiplex PCR, and TCRdb's table has in-frame clones only and misses some. The sample contains fewer than 7,500 clones, around 78% of which appear only once. The sample here was blood, taken before transplantation. The receptors were gathered from a man aged 35-75 years who later had graft-versus-host disease after an allogeneic stem cell transplant.

The rearrangement joins TRBV5-1 to TRBJ2-5; possibly TRBD1 or TRBD2 for D (6 bases each). This CDR3 has 15 residues. Germline-derived CDR1 and CDR2 are SGHRS and YFSETQ. Trimming removed 0 bases from V and 4 bases from J, with 13 bases in between. The CDR3 reads CASSLEGGRTETQYF. For the CDR3, the DNA is TGCGCCAGCAGCTTGGAGGGGGGTCGGACAGAGACCCAGTACTTC.

The CDR3 spells CASKGSENEKLFF. Written as DNA, the CDR3 is TGCGCCAGCAAGGGTTCGGAGAATGAAAAACTGTTTTTT. V is TRBV5-1 and J is TRBJ1-4; D gene uncertain. Between the trimmed V and J ends, which lost 6 bases and 5 bases, there was a span of 11 bases. CDR3 length equals 13 residues. CDR1 and CDR2 (germline): SGHRS, YFSETQ.

The J gene is TRBJ2-7, the V gene TRBV7-9; maybe TRBD1 (5 bases). The CDR3 totals 14 residues. Trimming left V 5 bases short and J 2 bases short, with 13 bases between. The germline V gene has CDR1 SEHNR and CDR2 FQNEAQ (reference sequence). CDR3 nucleotide sequence: TGTGCCAGCAGCCTGGGGCACCAAACCTACGAGCAGTACTTC. Its protein is CASSLGHQTYEQYF.

CDR3 loop: CASHLPGGSYNEQFF. In nucleotides, the CDR3 is TGCGCCAGCCATCTCCCGGGGGGCTCCTACAATGAGCAGTTCTTC. The chain carries TRBV5-1 and TRBJ2-1; TRBD2 agrees at 7 bases. This CDR3 has 15 amino acids. Germline trimming cut 7 bases from V and 0 bases from J; bases unmatched to any gene: 7. Germline loops: CDR1 SGHRS, CDR2 YFSETQ.

CDR3 DNA: TGTGCTAGTGGTCCCCCCTCTCGACTAGCGGGAGGCCAAGAGACCCAGTACTTC. Residues: CASGPPSRLAGGQETQYF. The rearrangement links TRBV12-5 to TRBJ2-5; TRBD2 agrees at 13 bases. Germline assignment: CDR1 LGHNT and CDR2 FRNRAP. CDR3 length: 18 amino acids. V was pared by 5 bases and J by 1 base, with 10 bases of the junction left unmatched.